The TCR beta chain under discussion was sequenced for a study of T cell responses to AZD1222 COVID-19 vaccine (dated by TCRdb to the early 2020s). Notes on the research overall: TCR sequencing covered more than 230 trial participants: some 210 given two doses of AZD1222 and about 26 given two doses of MenACWY control vaccine. Trial participants were enrolled by age into 18-55, 56-69 and 70-plus year subgroups, with about 150, 28 and 57 TCR-sequenced participants respectively. The paper as a whole reports these results and caveats: Participants were mostly white British and included more females than males, and it was suggested by the authors that clonal diversity may have been underestimated. Epitopes outside the regions mutated in the B.1.351 and B.1.1.7 variants were reportedly recognized by nearly half of the unique spike-specific TCRs. The 56-69-year group was small, and its depth increase did not reach significance, likely because of low power. CD4 TCRs associated with the vaccine covered the entire spike protein, and the dominant responses were in regions 160-218 and 743-854. Conclusions about previously exposed vaccinees were limited because only 5 or 6 AZD1222 recipients were SARS-CoV-2 seropositive at baseline. After two AZD1222 doses, spike-specific TCR breadth and depth were significantly higher than at day 0 and than in MenACWY recipients. Because no day 14 peak-response samples were available, repertoires were characterized only after the peak T cell response.

The time point tag for this specimen amounts to: about 28 days (+/-7) after the second vaccine dose. Because spike-specific TCR depth and breadth did not differ between the two schedules, AZD1222 recipients who got a second dose at roughly 4 weeks were pooled with those who got a second dose at roughly 12 weeks. Vaccinee samples were obtained from the UK trials COV001 and COV002, which included a single-blind randomized controlled phase 2/3 trial of AZD1222 (ChAdOx1 nCoV-19) in healthy adults. Trial participant PBMC samples were collected at day 0 and day 28 after the second dose for TCRbeta chain sequencing. The CDR3 regions of human TCRbeta chains were analyzed by immunosequencing. The authors processed their data as follows. TCRs in the repertoires were matched against a reference library of SARS-CoV-2-specific TCRs that had been generated with the MIRA antigen-specificity platform. Breadth was defined as the fraction of unique TCRs that were SARS-CoV-2-associated, and depth was defined as the fraction of total T cells that were SARS-CoV-2-associated. Using the MIRA data, each spike-specific TCR was assigned both to the spike region to which the TCR was reactive and to a CD4 or CD8 class. Log10-transformed breadth and depth values were compared by one-way ANOVA with Sidak's multiple comparisons tests. Entries here come from immuneACCESS through TCRdb and include only in-frame sequences with V and J called. Some clones fail to appear in such tables; in the studies checked, an unresolved V gene covers under half of the shortfall, and the cause of the remainder is unknown. The V and J calls and clone size were taken over from that table, and D and trimming were inferred from the DNA. Present in this sample are about 140,000 clones, over 85% of which were seen just once. In total, the top ten clones hold roughly 7.1% of the sample.

A note on this clone: Its antigen is not yet known. There are no base qualities to consult, and no much larger clone falls within one base.

Taken from the germline V gene, the CDR1 and CDR2 loops are MDHEN and SYDVKM. Measured from the cysteine to the phenylalanine, the CDR3 is 15 residues long. Kept here is only the CDR3 DNA, which spans 45 bases and is read in frame from base 1. V is pared back by 0 bases and J by 8 bases, with 16 bases lying between the germline termini. This chain is built from TRBV28 and TRBJ1-2, and perhaps TRBD1 as D gene, on 5 matching bases. Sequencing was performed on peripheral blood, taken 28 days after the second AZD1222 dose. The TCR sequence derives from an adult who received the AZD1222 COVID-19 vaccine. In nucleotide form, the sequence is TGTGCCAGCAGTTTATGGCGAGGGACGTCGGGGGGCTACACCTTC. Its protein product is CASSLWRGTSGGYTF.